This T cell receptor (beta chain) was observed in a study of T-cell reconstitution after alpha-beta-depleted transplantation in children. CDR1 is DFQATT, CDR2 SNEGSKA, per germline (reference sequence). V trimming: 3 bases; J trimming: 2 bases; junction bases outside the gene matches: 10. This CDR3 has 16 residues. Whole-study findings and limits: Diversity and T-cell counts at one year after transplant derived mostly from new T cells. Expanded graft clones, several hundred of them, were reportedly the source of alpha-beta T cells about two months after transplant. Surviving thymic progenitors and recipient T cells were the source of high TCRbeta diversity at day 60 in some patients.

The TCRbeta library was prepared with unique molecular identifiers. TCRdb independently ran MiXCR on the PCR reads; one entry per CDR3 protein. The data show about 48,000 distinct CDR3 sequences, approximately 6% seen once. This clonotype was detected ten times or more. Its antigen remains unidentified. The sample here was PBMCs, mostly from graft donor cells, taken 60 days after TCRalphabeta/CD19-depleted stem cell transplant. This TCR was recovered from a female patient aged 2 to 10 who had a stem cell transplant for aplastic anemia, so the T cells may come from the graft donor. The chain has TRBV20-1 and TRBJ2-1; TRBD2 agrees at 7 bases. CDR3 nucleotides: TGCAGTGCTAGGCGCCGGACTAGGCTAACCTACAATGAGCAGTTCTTC. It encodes CSARRRTRLTYNEQFF.